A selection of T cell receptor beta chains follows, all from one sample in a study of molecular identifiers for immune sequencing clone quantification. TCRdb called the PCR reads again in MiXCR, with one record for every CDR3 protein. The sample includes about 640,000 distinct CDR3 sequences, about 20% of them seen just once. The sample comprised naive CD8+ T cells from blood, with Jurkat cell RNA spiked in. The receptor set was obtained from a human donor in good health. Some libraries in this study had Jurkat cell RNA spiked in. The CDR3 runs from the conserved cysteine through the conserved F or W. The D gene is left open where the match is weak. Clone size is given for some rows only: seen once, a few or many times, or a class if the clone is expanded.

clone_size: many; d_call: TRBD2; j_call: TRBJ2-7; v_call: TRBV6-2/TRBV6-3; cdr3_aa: CASSYSGGSLNF; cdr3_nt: TGTGCCAGCAGTTATTCCGGCGGGAGTCTGAACTTC
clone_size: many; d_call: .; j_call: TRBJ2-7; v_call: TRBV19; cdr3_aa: CATGSGSAAYEQYF; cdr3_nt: TGTGCCACCGGATCGGGGTCCGCCGCCTACGAGCAGTACTTC
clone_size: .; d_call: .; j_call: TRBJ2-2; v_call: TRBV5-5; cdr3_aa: CASSFGPAAGELFF; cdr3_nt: TGTGCCAGCAGCTTCGGACCGGCTGCGGGGGAGCTGTTTTTT
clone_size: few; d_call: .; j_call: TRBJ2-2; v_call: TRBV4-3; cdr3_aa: CASSQDRAAYTGELFF; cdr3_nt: TGCGCCAGCAGCCAAGATAGGGCAGCTTACACCGGGGAGCTGTTTTTT
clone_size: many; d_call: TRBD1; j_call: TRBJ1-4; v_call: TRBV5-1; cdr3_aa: CASSLTGAGEKLFF; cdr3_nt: TGCGCCAGCAGCCTGACAGGGGCTGGTGAAAAACTGTTTTTT
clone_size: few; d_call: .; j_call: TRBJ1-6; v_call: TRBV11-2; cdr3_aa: CASSAGGPSGPLHF; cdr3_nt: TGTGCCAGCAGCGCGGGAGGTCCCTCGGGTCCCCTCCACTTT
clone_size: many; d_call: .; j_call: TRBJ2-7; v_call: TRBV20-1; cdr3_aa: CSATPRRYAYEQYF; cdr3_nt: TGCAGTGCCACCCCAAGACGGTATGCCTACGAGCAGTACTTC
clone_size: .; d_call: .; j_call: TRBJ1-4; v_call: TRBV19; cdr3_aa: CASSTGRGGTNEKLFF; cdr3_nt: TGTGCCAGTAGTACCGGCCGCGGTGGGACTAATGAAAAACTGTTTTTT
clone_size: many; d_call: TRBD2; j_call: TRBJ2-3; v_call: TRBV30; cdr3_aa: CAWSEGLAETDTQYF; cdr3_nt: TGTGCCTGGAGTGAGGGACTAGCGGAGACAGATACGCAGTATTTT
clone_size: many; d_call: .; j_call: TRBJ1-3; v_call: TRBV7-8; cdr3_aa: CASSPMSGPGNTIYF; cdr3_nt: TGTGCCAGCAGCCCAATGTCCGGGCCTGGAAACACCATATATTTT
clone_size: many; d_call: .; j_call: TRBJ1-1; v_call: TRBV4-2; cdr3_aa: CASSQDGVDTEAFF; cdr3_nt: TGTGCCAGCAGCCAAGACGGGGTGGACACTGAAGCTTTCTTT